This T cell receptor (beta chain) was recorded in a study of cytomegalovirus exposure and HLA in healthy donors. V trimming: 2 bases; J trimming: 4 bases; junction bases outside the gene matches: 6. CDR3 size: 15 residues. The germline gives CDR1 MDHEN, CDR2 SYDVKM. Researchers ran the PCR with 60 Vbeta and 13 Jbeta primers. The repertoire was sequenced with immunoSEQ multiplex PCR; TCRdb's copy has only in-frame clones and lacks some. The sample records approximately 140,000 clones, about three quarters being singletons. The table lists this clone with a count of one. This receptor was taken from a female donor in good health and CMV-seronegative. Sequenced input: PBMCs. This sequence joins TRBV28 and TRBJ1-1; 8 bases are shared with TRBD1. CDR3 sequence: CASSLSQGAITEAFF. The CDR3 DNA is TGTGCCAGCAGTTTAAGTCAGGGGGCCATCACTGAAGCTTTCTTT.